This T cell receptor (beta chain) was retrieved from a study of blood T cell repertoires in COVID-19. Study overall: The United States, Italy and Spain provided the acute and convalescent COVID-19 samples.

Cohort assignment relied on participant-reported clinical history. The data were produced by immunoSEQ multiplex PCR, yet TCRdb's version contains in-frame clones alone and is incomplete. The sample carries roughly 360,000 clones, around 87% recorded once. Germline values: CDR1 SGHKS, CDR2 YYEKEE (reference sequence). V was clipped by 4 bases and J by 0 bases, with 17 bases between them. This CDR3 spans 18 amino acids. The TCR was taken from a man aged 25-40 years who had recovered from COVID-19. V and J are TRBV5-5 and TRBJ1-6; weak D call: TRBD1 (5 bases). The sequencing input was PBMCs or T cells enriched from blood (not recorded which). The CDR3 sequence: CASSQTRQLSSYNSPLHF. The CDR3 nucleotides read TGTGCCAGCAGCCAGACCAGACAGCTCAGCTCCTATAATTCACCCCTCCACTTT.